The 32 T cell receptor beta chains below were found in one sample sequenced in a study of control samples from healthy donors and cancer patients. Only in-frame clones appear in the TCRdb table, and some are missing; sequencing was by immunoSEQ multiplex PCR. In the table there are about 120,000 clones, approximately 84% of which are singletons. What was sequenced was blood. The receptor set was obtained from a man between 18 and 29 years old in good health.

The table lists this clone with a count of one. The rearrangement links TRBV23-1 to TRBJ2-7; D remains ambiguous. TRBV23-1 is noted as an ORF with a role that remains uncertain. V was clipped by 7 bases and J by 3 bases, with 16 bases between them. The CDR3 runs 14 residues. CDR3 DNA: TGCGCCAGCAAGATCGGGCTTGGGTTCTACGAGCAGTACTTC. This sequence encodes CASKIGLGFYEQYF.

The rearrangement uses TRBV7-8 and TRBJ1-4; TRBD1 aligns across 10 bases. The length of the CDR3 is 15 residues. Per germline, CDR1 SGHVS and CDR2 FQNEAQ. The J segment lost 8 bases and the V segment lost 4 bases, leaving 7 bases of the junction unmatched. The CDR3 DNA sequence: TGTGCCAGCAGCTCAACCGGGACAGGGGTCGAAAAACTGTTTTTT. Encoded protein: CASSSTGTGVEKLFF.

The rearrangement links TRBV11-2 to TRBJ1-1; D unresolved. V was cut by 3 bases and J by 5 bases, with 16 bases left in between. Germline loops: CDR1 SGHAT, CDR2 FQNNGV. The CDR3 has 15 amino acids. Here the CDR3 reads CASSLRAAGSTEAFF. DNA for the CDR3: TGTGCCAGCAGCTTGAGGGCAGCGGGGTCGACTGAAGCTTTCTTT.

This chain joins TRBV10-3 and TRBJ2-4, with D possibly being TRBD1 (6 bases). This CDR3 spans 13 amino acids. Germline V gene data show CDR1 as ENHRY and CDR2 as SYGVKD. V lost 8 bases to trimming and J lost 6 bases, with 14 bases between them. The CDR3: CAIGLAGANIQYF. The CDR3 region has the DNA TGTGCCATCGGTCTGGCAGGGGCAAACATTCAGTACTTC.

The rearrangement joins TRBV2 to TRBJ2-3; no clear D. V lost 4 bases and J lost 2, with 13 bases in between. This CDR3 comprises 15 residues. Germline CDR1 and CDR2: SNHLY and FYNNEI. The chain's CDR3 is CASSVQESSTDTQYF. The CDR3 region has the DNA TGTGCCAGCAGTGTTCAGGAGTCCTCCACAGATACGCAGTATTTT. Looking up the rest from reference TRBV2 and TRBJ2-3 gives the full variable domain: EPEVTQTPSHQVTQMGQEVILRCVPISNHLYFYWYRQILGQKVEFLVSFYNNEISEKSEIFDDQFSVERPDGSNFTLKIRSTKLEDSAMYFCASSVQESSTDTQYFGPGTRLTVL.

This chain links TRBV2 with TRBJ1-5; D is unclear. This CDR3 spans 13 amino acids. The V gene lost 7 bases and the J gene lost 6 bases, with 13 bases spanning the gap. The germline CDR1 and CDR2 sequences are SNHLY and FYNNEI. Here the CDR3 reads CASIGAGRQPQHF. CDR3 DNA sequence: TGTGCCAGCATCGGTGCAGGACGTCAGCCCCAGCATTTT.

This clone was seen once. DNA of the CDR3: TGTGCCAGCAGCCATGCCGCTGGCGGGGAGCTGTTTTTT. Translating gives CASSHAAGGELFF. The V call is TRBV3-1 (or the pseudogene TRBV3-2), the J call TRBJ2-2; D not resolved. The CDR3 covers 13 residues. Germline CDR1 reads LGHDT; CDR2 reads YNNKEL (reference sequence). Trimming shortened V by 3 bases and J by 7 bases, and 9 bases separated the two germline ends.

The rearrangement joins TRBV15 to TRBJ2-1; unclear D gene. The CDR3 sequence is 11 residues long. Trimming removed 1 base from V and 9 bases from J, with 4 bases in between. Germline V lookup: CDR1 LNHNV, CDR2 YYDKDF (reference sequence). The CDR3 region is CATSRGGEQFF. CDR3 DNA: TGTGCCACCAGCAGAGGAGGTGAGCAGTTCTTC.

The rearrangement uses TRBV27 and TRBJ2-5, with TRBD2 matching 8 bases. The J segment lost 3 bases and the V segment lost 5 bases, leaving 2 bases of the junction unmatched. CDR1 and CDR2 from the germline V gene are MNHEY and SMNVEV (reference sequence). CDR3 length equals 13 residues. As DNA, the CDR3 is TGTGCCAGCAGTCTACTAGCGGAAGAGACCCAGTACTTC. It encodes CASSLLAEETQYF.

The chain links TRBV9 to TRBJ1-4; TRBD1 is a possible D gene (5 bases). The V end lost 2 bases, the J end lost 7 bases, and 12 bases lay between the germline ends. The CDR3 has 14 amino acids. Germline V gene sequence: CDR1 SGDLS, CDR2 YYNGEE. The DNA of the CDR3 is TGTGCCAGCAGCGTCAGAGAGGGGAGTGAAAAACTGTTTTTT. Translating it yields CASSVREGSEKLFF.

The genes are TRBV6-1 and TRBJ1-4; the D is unclear. V lost 2 bases, J lost 8 bases, and 3 bases lay in between. CDR3 length: 11 residues. Germline V gene data show CDR1 as MNHNS and CDR2 as SASEGT. The CDR3 region has the DNA TGTGCCAGCAGTGAAATGGAAAAACTGTTTTTT. It encodes CASSEMEKLFF.

This sequence joins TRBV5-1 and TRBJ2-5, with 10 bases lining up with TRBD2. Per the germline V gene, CDR1 is SGHRS and CDR2 is YFSETQ. The CDR3 totals 15 residues. The V gene end was trimmed by 4 bases and the J gene end by 5 bases; junction bases not matched to a gene: 8. The CDR3 DNA sequence: TGCGCCAGCAGCCTAGGACTAGCGGAACTGGAGACCCAGTACTTC. This encodes CASSLGLAELETQYF.

The chain has TRBV6-1 and TRBJ1-1; the D is unclear. Germline V lookup: CDR1 MNHNS, CDR2 SASEGT. The CDR3 loop spans 17 amino acids. V lost 3 bases, J lost 0 bases, and 17 bases lay in between. CDR3 DNA sequence: TGTGCCAGCAGTGAGCCTCACCTGGGTGGGGTGAACACTGAAGCTTTCTTT. Its translation: CASSEPHLGGVNTEAFF.

The chain is built from TRBV30 and TRBJ1-1, with no clear D. V lost 0 bases to trimming and J lost 0 bases, with 11 bases between them. The V gene's germline CDR1 is GTSNPN and CDR2 SVGIG (reference sequence). The length of the CDR3 is 15 residues. In DNA form, the CDR3 reads TGTGCCTGGAGTGTACCCAGAAATCTGAACACTGAAGCTTTCTTT. It specifies CAWSVPRNLNTEAFF. Based on the CDR3 plus reference TRBV30 and TRBJ1-1, the full variable domain is SQTIHQWPATLVQPVGSPLSLECTVEGTSNPNLYWYRQAAGRGLQLLFYSVGIGQISSEVPQNLSASRPQDRQFILSSKKLLLSDSGFYLCAWSVPRNLNTEAFFGQGTRLTVV.

The CDR3 is CASRNRGTNTEAFF. As DNA, the CDR3 is TGTGCCAGCAGAAACAGGGGAACGAACACTGAAGCTTTCTTT. The chain combines TRBV6-6 with TRBJ1-1; 7 bases are a match to TRBD1. The germline V gene encodes CDR1 MNHNY and CDR2 SVGAGI (reference sequence). Losses at the gene ends were 6 bases for V and 1 base for J; bases not matched to a gene: 5. CDR3 size: 14 residues.

This sequence joins TRBV3-1 (or the pseudogene TRBV3-2) and TRBJ1-3; 9 nucleotides agree with TRBD1. Germline CDR1 is LGHDT and CDR2 is YNNKEL (reference sequence). The V segment lost 0 bases and the J segment 0 bases; nucleotides outside the gene matches: 0. The CDR3 has 16 amino acids. The DNA of the CDR3 is TGTGCCAGCAGCCAAGAGGGACAGGGCTCTGGAAACACCATATATTTT. Protein sequence: CASSQEGQGSGNTIYF.

The chain is built from TRBV19 and TRBJ1-5; 9 bases map to TRBD1. The CDR3 is made up of 19 amino acids. With 4 bases clipped from V and 0 bases from J, the junction kept 13 bases outside the gene matches. The germline CDR1 and CDR2 sequences are LNHDA and SQIVND (reference sequence). DNA for the CDR3: TGTGCCAGTAGTACGACGGAAGGCGGGACAGGGAATAGCAATCAGCCCCAGCATTTT. It translates to CASSTTEGGTGNSNQPQHF.

This clone occurred once. The V call is TRBV24-1, the J call TRBJ1-1; 7 bases map to TRBD1. CDR1 is KGHDR, CDR2 SFDVKD, per germline. V lost 4 bases, J lost 5 bases, and 6 bases stayed unmatched. The CDR3 totals 14 residues. CDR3 DNA: TGTGCCACCAGTGACCCGGGACAGAGAACTGAAGCTTTCTTT. It encodes CATSDPGQRTEAFF.

DNA of the CDR3: TGTGCCAGCAGTTTAGAAGTGGGTCAGCCCCAGCATTTT. Translation gives CASSLEVGQPQHF. The gene calls are TRBV27 and TRBJ1-5; D is unresolved. The CDR3 is 13 residues long. V lost 2 bases, J lost 6 bases, and 8 bases lay in between. Germline CDR1 and CDR2: MNHEY and SMNVEV (reference sequence).

In its sample, this clone was seen once. The V call is TRBV28, the J call TRBJ1-4, with a weak D call TRBD1 (6 bases). Looked up from germline, CDR1 is MDHEN and CDR2 is SYDVKM. The CDR3 runs 15 residues. Trimming cost V 6 bases and J 7 bases, with 18 bases left between them. As DNA, the CDR3 is TGTGCCAGCAGAGTATGGGACATAGGGGGTGAAAAACTGTTTTTT. Translated: CASRVWDIGGEKLFF.

The chain couples TRBV30 to TRBJ2-5; possible D gene TRBD2, 6 bases. This CDR3 has 15 residues. Germline CDR1 is GTSNPN and CDR2 is SVGIG (reference sequence). V dropped 5 bases and J dropped 1 base, with 17 bases sitting between them. The CDR3 is CAWEWQSGLQETQYF. Here the CDR3 DNA reads TGTGCCTGGGAATGGCAAAGCGGGCTCCAAGAGACCCAGTACTTC.

The rearrangement uses TRBV20-1 and TRBJ1-2; D unresolved. Germline-derived CDR1 and CDR2 are DFQATT and SNEGSKA (reference sequence). V shed 3 bases and J shed 5 bases, with 7 bases lying between them. The CDR3 contains 11 residues. The CDR3 sequence is CSARAAYGYTF. The CDR3 DNA sequence: TGCAGTGCTAGGGCAGCGTATGGCTACACCTTC.

V usage is TRBV6-5 and J usage is TRBJ1-1; unclear D gene. This CDR3 is 11 amino acids long. V shed 2 bases and J shed 4 bases, with 2 bases lying between them. Germline assignment: CDR1 MNHEY and CDR2 SVGAGI. This CDR3 reads CASSYGTEAFF. The CDR3 nucleotides read TGTGCCAGCAGTTACGGCACTGAAGCTTTCTTT.

The chain joins TRBV27 to TRBJ2-7; D might be TRBD2 (6 bases). The length of the CDR3 is 15 residues. The V and J ends lost 8 bases and 4 bases respectively, with 21 bases between them. The germline gives CDR1 MNHEY, CDR2 SMNVEV (reference sequence). CDR3 nucleotide sequence: TGTGCCAGCTCCCCCGGAGGGAGGCCGGGGTACGAGCAGTACTTC. Residues: CASSPGGRPGYEQYF.

The J gene is TRBJ2-5, the V gene TRBV7-3; the D call may be TRBD1 or TRBD2 (6 bases each). Trimming cost V 5 bases and J 4 bases, with 14 bases left between them. Germline V gene data show CDR1 as SGHTA and CDR2 as FQGTGA. This CDR3 region has 14 residues. The DNA for the CDR3 is TGTGCCAGCAGCACCGAGGGGGACTCAGAGACCCAGTACTTC. Amino acid sequence: CASSTEGDSETQYF.

The chain recombines TRBV11-2 with TRBJ2-3, with TRBD2 matching over 8 bases. V shed 5 bases and J 4 bases; nucleotides not matched to a gene: 11. Germline V lookup: CDR1 SGHAT, CDR2 FQNNGV. The CDR3 totals 16 residues. The DNA of the CDR3 is TGTGCCAGCAGCCCCCGTTTAGGGACTAGTTCAGATACGCAGTATTTT. Protein: CASSPRLGTSSDTQYF.

The chain joins TRBV9 to TRBJ1-3; D gene ambiguous. Between the trimmed V and J ends, which lost 1 base and 1 base, there was a span of 15 bases. Germline V gives CDR1 SGDLS, CDR2 YYNGEE. This CDR3 is 17 amino acids long. The CDR3: CASSVTQQPQSGNTIYF. The DNA of the CDR3 is TGTGCCAGCAGCGTAACCCAACAGCCCCAATCTGGAAACACCATATATTTT.

J is TRBJ1-5 and V is TRBV9; TRBD1 matches 9 bases. The germline gives CDR1 SGDLS, CDR2 YYNGEE. This CDR3 has 14 amino acids. V lost 3 bases to trimming and J lost 2 bases; unmatched junction nucleotides: 0. The CDR3 region is CASSGTGGNQPQHF. The DNA of the CDR3 is TGTGCCAGCAGCGGGACAGGGGGCAATCAGCCCCAGCATTTT.

This clone was seen more than once but under ten times. The rearrangement links TRBV2 to TRBJ2-3; TRBD1 might be the D (6 bases). The CDR3 is 15 amino acids. V gave up 7 bases and J gave up 2 bases, with 16 bases separating them. Per the germline V gene, CDR1 is SNHLY and CDR2 is FYNNEI. CDR3 sequence: CASNRDGTNTDTQYF. The CDR3 nucleotides read TGTGCCAGCAACCGAGATGGGACAAACACAGATACGCAGTATTTT.

The V and J genes are TRBV30 and TRBJ2-7, with D perhaps assigned TRBD1 or TRBD2 (6 bases each). This CDR3 comprises 14 residues. Trimming pared 0 bases from V and 5 bases from J, leaving 14 bases between. From germline, CDR1 is GTSNPN and CDR2 SVGIG (reference sequence). CDR3 coding DNA: TGTGCCTGGAGTGTATTAGGGGGGTTCGACGAGCAGTACTTC. Translating gives CAWSVLGGFDEQYF.

The chain is built from TRBV28 and TRBJ1-2; D remains unclear. The CDR3 has 15 amino acids. Trimming removed 4 bases at V and 5 bases at J, with 17 bases between. Looked up from germline, CDR1 is MDHEN and CDR2 is SYDVKM. The CDR3 bases are TGTGCCAGCAGTTCCCAACGACGGGGAATGTATGGCTACACCTTC. It yields the protein CASSSQRRGMYGYTF.

The genes are TRBV5-1 and TRBJ2-7; TRBD1 matches at 7 bases. With V trimmed by 4 bases and J by 9 bases, 16 bases remained unmatched. Germline V gene lookup returns CDR1 SGHRS and CDR2 YFSETQ. The CDR3 length is 15 residues. CDR3 sequence: CASSPGQPGGRGQYF. In nucleotides, the CDR3 is TGCGCCAGCAGCCCCGGCCAACCAGGGGGTAGGGGGCAGTACTTC.